This T cell receptor beta chain is from a study of T cell changes during pregnancy in multiple sclerosis. The germline CDR1 and CDR2 sequences are ENHRY and SYGVKD. The V end was cut by 4 bases, the J end by 4 bases, with 10 bases between. This CDR3 comprises 13 residues. TCRdb keeps only in-frame clones here, not all; method: immunoSEQ multiplex PCR. The table has tens of thousands of clones, 85% to 95% seen once. The J gene is TRBJ1-1, the V gene TRBV10-3, with D perhaps matching TRBD1 (5 bases). The receptor was isolated from a female donor with multiple sclerosis, enrolled in a pregnancy study. Sample: CD4+ T cells from peripheral blood mononuclear cells, taken in the third trimester of pregnancy. CDR3 sequence reads: CAISVGVGTEAFF. CDR3 nucleotides: TGTGCCATCAGTGTAGGGGTTGGCACTGAAGCTTTCTTT.